This paragraph reports one TCR beta chain. No antigen is known for it. No qualities accompany the bases; no much larger clone lies one base away. The collaborating institutions used their own protocols to collect whole blood in K2EDTA tubes. For TCRbeta analysis, collaborators shipped samples in one of three forms: frozen whole blood, isolated PBMCs, or DNA extracted from either of those sample types. The data originate from a study of blood T cell repertoires in COVID-19 (dated by TCRdb to the early 2020s). Background on the whole study: Samples from collaborators originated in the United States, Italy and Spain and spanned both the acute and convalescent phases of COVID-19. The prospective study material was composed of cDNA or gDNA derived from T cells, B-cell-depleted T cells, or PBMCs. Subjects who had been exposed to COVID-19, were actively infected with it, or had recovered from it provided the deeply sampled blood TCRbeta repertoires that made up the dataset. The repertoires were made available in a free public database intended to serve as a resource for research on the immune response to SARS-CoV-2. The samples were drawn from two sources: the first 160 participants of the ongoing ImmuneRACE study, and 1,254 subjects contributed by 6 global collaborators. A de-identified subject ID, COVID-19 status, age in years and sex were almost always included in the sample metadata. Where available, HLA class I and class II types were obtained from metadata supplied by the sample provider rather than from assay-based typing.

What the research found in general, with its limitations: How much clinical and demographic metadata was included differed by source and by participant, and the metadata was provided uncurated.

The immunoSEQ Assay, a bias-controlled multiplex PCR, was used to amplify TCRbeta CDR3 regions from genomic DNA. In the original analysis: Within the assay, amplification of reference gene primers was used to estimate how many nucleated cells each sample contained. To quantify the absolute abundance of each unique TCRbeta CDR3 rearrangement, sequence reads were collapsed and filtered. Productive Simpson clonality was computed per sample as the square root of Simpson's diversity index over productive rearrangements. TCRdb re-hosts the immuneACCESS table, in-frame sequences only. Its copies lack some clones; in the studies checked, an unresolved V gene accounts for under half of them, and the cause for the rest is not known. V, J and clone size are those of that table, while D and trimming were read from the DNA. For this sample there are around 200,000 clones; about 85% appear just once. The ten largest make up approximately 18% of the sample.

From cysteine to phenylalanine, the CDR3 is 13 amino acids long. Only CDR3 DNA is held: 39 bases, read in frame from base 1. Cut back by 0 bases and 12 bases, the V and J ends lie 15 bases apart. As encoded in the germline V gene, CDR1 is SGDLS while CDR2 is YYNGEE. Sequencing was done on a sample of peripheral blood. The V gene is TRBV9 and the J gene is TRBJ1-2; TRBD1 might be the D gene, on 6 matching bases. The TCR comes from a woman older than 75 with active or convalescent COVID-19. The nucleotide sequence is given as TGTGCCAGCAGCGTAGAGGGGGGGAGACAGAACACCTTC. This codes for CASSVEGGRQNTF.